The rows below give T cell receptor beta chains drawn from one sample of a study of identical twins. In TCRdb, the 5' RACE reads were re-called with MiXCR into one record per CDR3 protein. Of approximately 600,000 distinct CDR3 sequences listed, under 8.5% are singletons. The sample was also linked to a second study, of yellow fever vaccine responses in identical twins.

What was sequenced was PBMCs. The receptor set was obtained from a woman aged 18 to 35 in good health. Both conserved end residues are part of each CDR3.

v_gene: TRBV4-1; CDR3aa: CASSQGDRVNTEAFF
v_gene: TRBV4-1; CDR3aa: CASSQGVAEQYNEQFF
v_gene: TRBV5-1; CDR3aa: CASSVGTGNTGELFF
v_gene: TRBV7-9; CDR3aa: CASSFPLGTNTGELFF
v_gene: TRBV27; CDR3aa: CASRGLAGENIQYF
v_gene: TRBV3-1; CDR3aa: CASSQKSTYEQYF
v_gene: TRBV7-8; CDR3aa: CASSPNYPAGALNEQFF
v_gene: TRBV20-1; CDR3aa: CSARDGGGGSGETQYF
v_gene: TRBV5-5; CDR3aa: CASSQDRKVSTDTQYF
v_gene: TRBV7-8; CDR3aa: CASSIAGGSPLHF
v_gene: TRBV25-1; CDR3aa: CASIADRIGGTEAFF
v_gene: TRBV10-3; CDR3aa: CAILGSGQETQYF
v_gene: TRBV5-1; CDR3aa: CASRGDNEQFF
v_gene: TRBV2; CDR3aa: CASSLKGREVAKNIQYF
v_gene: TRBV5-1; CDR3aa: CASSSNRGYEAFF
v_gene: TRBV25-1; CDR3aa: CASSLGGRNTDTQYF
v_gene: TRBV5-1; CDR3aa: CASSPNRTPNTEAFF